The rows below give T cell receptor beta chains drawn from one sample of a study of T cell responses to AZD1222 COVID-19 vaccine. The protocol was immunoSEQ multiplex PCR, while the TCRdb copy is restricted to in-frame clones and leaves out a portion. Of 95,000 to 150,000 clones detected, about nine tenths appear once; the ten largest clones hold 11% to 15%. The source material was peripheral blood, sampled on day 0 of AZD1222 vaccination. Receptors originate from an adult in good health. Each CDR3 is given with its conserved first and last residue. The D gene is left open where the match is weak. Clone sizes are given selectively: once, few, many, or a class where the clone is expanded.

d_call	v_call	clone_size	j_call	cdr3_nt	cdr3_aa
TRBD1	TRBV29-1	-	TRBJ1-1	TGCAGCGCCGGGACAGAGAACACTGAAGCTTTCTTT	CSAGTENTEAFF
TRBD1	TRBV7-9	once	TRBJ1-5	TGTGCCAGCAGCCTACGGACAGGGTATCGCAATCAGCCCCAGCATTTT	CASSLRTGYRNQPQHF
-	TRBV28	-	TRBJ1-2	TGTGCCAGCAGTGAAGCTGGCTATGGCTACACCTTC	CASSEAGYGYTF
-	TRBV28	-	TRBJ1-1	TGTGCCAGCAGTTTTGAAGGGGATGGAACTGAAGCTTTCTTT	CASSFEGDGTEAFF
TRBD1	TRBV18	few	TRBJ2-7	TGTGCCAGCTCGCTGACAGGGGCCAACTCCTACGAGCAGTACTTC	CASSLTGANSYEQYF
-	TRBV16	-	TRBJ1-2	TGTGCCAGCAGCGGTCAGAGGGGGAACTATGGCTACACCTTC	CASSGQRGNYGYTF
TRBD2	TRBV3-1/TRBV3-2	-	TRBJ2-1	TGTGCCAGCAGCCAAGATCTAGCGGGGGGGCTTGGGTTCTTC	CASSQDLAGGLGFF
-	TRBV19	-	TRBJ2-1	TGTGCCACTGCCTCGGGTAGAGGGGTAGTCAATGAGCAGTTCTTC	CATASGRGVVNEQFF
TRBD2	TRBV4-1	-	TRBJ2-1	TGCGCCAGCAGCCAAGATGGAGCGGGAGGGCATAATGAGCAGTTCTTC	CASSQDGAGGHNEQFF
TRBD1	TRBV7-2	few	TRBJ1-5	TGTGCCAGCAGCCCAGGGCCGGGACAGGGGCTTCAGCCCCAGCATTTT	CASSPGPGQGLQPQHF
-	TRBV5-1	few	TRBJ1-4	TGCGCCAGCAGCTCGGAACAGGGCTTGGGTGAAAAACTGTTTTTT	CASSSEQGLGEKLFF
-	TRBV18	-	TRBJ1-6	TGTGCCAGCTCCCTCGATAGCTCCTATAATTCACCCCTCCACTTT	CASSLDSSYNSPLHF
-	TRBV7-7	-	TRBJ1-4	TGTGCCAGCAGCTTGGTCGGGCGGGGTATGAATGAAAAACTGTTTTTT	CASSLVGRGMNEKLFF
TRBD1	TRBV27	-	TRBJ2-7	TGTGCCAGCAGTTTGGGGGACAGGGGGTTATCCTACGAGCAGTACTTC	CASSLGDRGLSYEQYF
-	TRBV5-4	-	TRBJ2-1	TGTGCCAGCAGCTTGGACATTTCGGGCGCGAGCTCCTACAATGAGCAGTTCTTC	CASSLDISGASSYNEQFF
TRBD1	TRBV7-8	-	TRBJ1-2	TGTGCCAGCAGCTCGGACAGGGGTACCTTCGTGGGTGGCTACACCTTC	CASSSDRGTFVGGYTF
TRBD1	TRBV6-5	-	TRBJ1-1	TGTGCCAGCAGCCACCCGGGACAGGGGATATATGAAGCTTTCTTT	CASSHPGQGIYEAFF
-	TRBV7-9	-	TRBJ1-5	TGTGCCAGCAGCCGAAAGGACAGCAATCAGCCCCAGCATTTT	CASSRKDSNQPQHF
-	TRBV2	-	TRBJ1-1	TGTGCCAGCAAGTTGGGTATGAGGACTGAAGCTTTCTTT	CASKLGMRTEAFF
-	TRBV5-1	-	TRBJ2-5	TGCGCCAGCAGCTTGGGGTCTCGCGGTCGTCTGGAGACCCAGTACTTC	CASSLGSRGRLETQYF
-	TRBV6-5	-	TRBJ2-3	TGTGCCAGCAAGACCCAGTATCCTGACACAGATACGCAGTATTTT	CASKTQYPDTDTQYF
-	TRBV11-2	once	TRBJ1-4	TGTGCCAGCAGCTTAGCGGGTCCTAATGAAAAACTGTTTTTT	CASSLAGPNEKLFF
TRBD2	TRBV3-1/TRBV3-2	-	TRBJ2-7	TGTGCCAGCAGCCCCGGACTAGGCTACGAGCAGTACTTC	CASSPGLGYEQYF
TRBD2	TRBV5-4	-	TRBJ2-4	TGTGCCAGCAGCCCGGGGGGCGGGAGGTCCGCCAAAAACATTCAGTACTTC	CASSPGGGRSAKNIQYF
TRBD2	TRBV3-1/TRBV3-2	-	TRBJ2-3	TGTGCCAGCAGCCAAGTTAGGACTAGCGGGGGCACTAGCACAGATACGCAGTATTTT	CASSQVRTSGGTSTDTQYF
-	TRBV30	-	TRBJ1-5	TGTGCCTGGAGTGGGGGGAGTCAGCCCCAGCATTTT	CAWSGGSQPQHF
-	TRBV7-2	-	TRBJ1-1	TGTGCCAGCAGCCCACGCCTAACTGAAGCTTTCTTT	CASSPRLTEAFF
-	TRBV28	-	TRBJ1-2	TGTGCCAGCAGTTTTAGGGGAAACTATGGCTACACCTTC	CASSFRGNYGYTF
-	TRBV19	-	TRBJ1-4	TGTGCCAGTAGTAAGAGATCTGATGAAAAACTGTTTTTT	CASSKRSDEKLFF
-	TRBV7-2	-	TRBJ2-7	TGTGCCAGCATCAAGGCAGAAACCTCCCCAGGCGGAATGGGCGAGCAGTACTTC	CASIKAETSPGGMGEQYF
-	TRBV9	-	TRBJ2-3	TGTGCCAGCAACCAAGAACCAACAGCAGATACGCAGTATTTT	CASNQEPTADTQYF
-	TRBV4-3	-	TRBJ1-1	TGCGCCAGCAGCAGTGGCAGTGAGAACACTGAAGCTTTCTTT	CASSSGSENTEAFF
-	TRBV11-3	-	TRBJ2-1	TGTGCCAGCAGCTTAGACAGCTACAATGAGCAGTTCTTC	CASSLDSYNEQFF
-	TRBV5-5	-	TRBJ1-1	TGTGCCAGCAGCTTCACAGTGCACACTGAAGCTTTCTTT	CASSFTVHTEAFF
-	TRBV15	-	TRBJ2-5	TGTGCCACCAGCAGGGAACAAGAGACCCAGTACTTC	CATSREQETQYF
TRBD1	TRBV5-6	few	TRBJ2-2	TGTGCCAGCAGCTTAGGGACAGGGGTTACCGGGGAGCTGTTTTTT	CASSLGTGVTGELFF
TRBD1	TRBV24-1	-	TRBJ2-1	TGTGCCACCAGTGATGGGCGACAGGGACCGACTTACAATGAGCAGTTCTTC	CATSDGRQGPTYNEQFF
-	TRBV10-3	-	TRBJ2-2	TGTGCCATCTTAGTACAGGAGAACACCGGGGAGCTGTTTTTT	CAILVQENTGELFF
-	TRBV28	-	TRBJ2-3	TGTGCCAGCAGCCAAGATTCAAGAACGACAGATACGCAGTATTTT	CASSQDSRTTDTQYF
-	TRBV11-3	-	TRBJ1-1	TGTGCCAGCAGTTCAGGCTACCTGAACACTGAAGCTTTCTTT	CASSSGYLNTEAFF
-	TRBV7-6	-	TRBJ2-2	TGTGCCAGCAGCGCTAGGGCTGCGGGATGGGCGAGGGGCAGTGTCACCGGGGAGCTGTTTTTT	CASSARAAGWARGSVTGELFF
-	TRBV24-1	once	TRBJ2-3	TGTGCCACCAGTGATTTTGTCTCCACCTATACGCAGTATTTT	CATSDFVSTYTQYF
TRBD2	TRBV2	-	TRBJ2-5	TGTGCCAGCACCGTAGAGCGGGGGGTACAAGAGACCCAGTACTTC	CASTVERGVQETQYF
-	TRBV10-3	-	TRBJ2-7	TGTGCCATCATTAGGACAGTTCTCTACGAGCAGTACTTC	CAIIRTVLYEQYF
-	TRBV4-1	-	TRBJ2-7	TGCGCCAGCAGCCAGGGTGAACAGGGAAAAAAGAAGCAGTACTTC	CASSQGEQGKKKQYF
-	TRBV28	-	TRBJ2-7	TGTGCCAGCATTGAATCGAGCTCCTACGAGCAGTACTTC	CASIESSSYEQYF
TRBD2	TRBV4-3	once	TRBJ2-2	TGCGCCAGCAGCCAACGCGGGAGATCCACCGGGGAGCTGTTTTTT	CASSQRGRSTGELFF
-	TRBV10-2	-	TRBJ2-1	TGCGCCAGCAGGGGGACGGTCAACAATGAGCAGTTCTTC	CASRGTVNNEQFF
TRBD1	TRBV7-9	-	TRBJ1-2	TGTGCCAGCAGCTCGACAGGGAGCGGCTACACCTTC	CASSSTGSGYTF
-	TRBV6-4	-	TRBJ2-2	TGTGCCAGCAGGCAGTTGGGGGCAGGGAACACCGGGGAGCTGTTTTTT	CASRQLGAGNTGELFF
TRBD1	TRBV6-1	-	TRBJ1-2	TGTGCCAGCAGTGAAGCGGGAGGAGGGGGCGGTGGCTACACCTTC	CASSEAGGGGGGYTF
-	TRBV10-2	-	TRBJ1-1	TGCGCCAGCACCCACGGGGGTGTGGAAGCTTTCTTT	CASTHGGVEAFF
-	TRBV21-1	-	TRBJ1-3	TGTGCCAGCAGCAAAGTCCGCAGGGGGTCTGGAAACACCATATATTTT	CASSKVRRGSGNTIYF
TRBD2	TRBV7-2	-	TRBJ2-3	TGTGCCAGCAGCCCACCGACTAGCGGGAGCACAGATACGCAGTATTTT	CASSPPTSGSTDTQYF
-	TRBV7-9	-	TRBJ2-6	TGTGCCAGCAGCTTTCCGGGACTTCTCTCTGGGGCCAACGTCCTGACTTTC	CASSFPGLLSGANVLTF
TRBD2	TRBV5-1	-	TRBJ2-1	TGCGCCAGCAGCTTGGCCGACTTAGCGGGGTGGCGGACCTACAATGAGCAGTTCTTC	CASSLADLAGWRTYNEQFF
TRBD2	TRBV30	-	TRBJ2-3	TGTGCCTGGAGTGTTACTAGCGTCACAGATACGCAGTATTTT	CAWSVTSVTDTQYF